The 31 T cell receptor beta chains below all came from one sample that was sequenced in a study of molecular identifiers for immune sequencing clone quantification (dated by TCRdb to the late 2010s). The library was prepared using PCR. The sequencer listed for this sample is Illumina HiSeq 4000. TCRdb's own reprocessing of the public reads used fastp at Q25 and MiXCR and kept productive beta chains. Every CDR3 protein is listed once, alongside the most common genes and DNA of its rows. For this sample there are more than 35,000 distinct CDR3 sequences; about a fifth appear just once. Roughly 0.99% of the sample is taken by the ten largest. The sequencing input was naive CD8+ T cells from blood, with Jurkat cell RNA spiked in. Sample cell subset or site, as interpreted from the label and publication: FACS-sorted CD8+CD4-CCR7+CD45RA+ naive T cells. The source of these receptors is a human donor in good health. Some libraries in this study had Jurkat cell RNA spiked in.

The rearrangement links TRBV6-2 or TRBV6-3 to TRBJ2-1, with 8 positions matching TRBD1. V trimming: 4 bases; J trimming: 14 bases; junction bases outside the gene matches: 7. CDR1 and CDR2 (germline): MNHEY, SVGEGT. This CDR3 spans 12 amino acids. The CDR3 here is CASSWGTGLEFF. The CDR3 DNA reads TGTGCCAGCAGTTGGGGGACAGGTTTAGAGTTCTTC.

With respect to this clonotype: It may be a read error: a sequence one base away is much more abundant. This chain uses TRBV7-9 with TRBJ2-3; D is unresolved. The DNA end favors TRBJ1-5, so the J call may be wrong. There are 16 residues in the CDR3. Germline CDR1 is SEHNR and CDR2 is FQNEAQ (reference sequence). The CDR3 bases are TGTGCCAGCAGCTTACTGCTAGCGCCCGGCACAGATACGCAGCATTTT. Amino acid sequence: CASSLLLAPGTDTQHF.

Many counts were recorded for this clonotype. This sequence joins TRBV20-1 and TRBJ1-1, with D perhaps matching TRBD1 (5 bases). Germline loops: CDR1 DFQATT, CDR2 SNEGSKA (reference sequence). This CDR3 region has 16 residues. V dropped 6 bases and J dropped 1 base, with 21 bases sitting between them. The CDR3 nucleotides read TGCAGTGCAAAGAGCCCCCAACAGGTAGCGAACACTGAAGCTTTCTTT. Its protein is CSAKSPQQVANTEAFF.

There are many counts of this clonotype. The chain combines TRBV20-1 with TRBJ1-2; the D is unclear. V shed 2 bases and J shed 6 bases, with 10 bases lying between them. This CDR3 is built from 12 residues. Per germline, CDR1 DFQATT and CDR2 SNEGSKA (reference sequence). The CDR3: CSARKFIDGYTF. CDR3 DNA: TGCAGTGCTAGAAAGTTTATTGATGGCTACACCTTC.

This clonotype occurred once. A clone one base away is much larger, so this may be a read error. The chain uses TRBV6-2 or TRBV6-3 and TRBJ2-3; 7 bases match TRBD2. The CDR3 is 15 amino acids. V was clipped by 6 bases and J by 1 base; unmatched bases: 7. Looked up from germline, CDR1 is MNHEY and CDR2 is SVGEGT. CDR3: CASRIGTTCTDTQYF. In DNA form, the CDR3 reads TGTGCCAGCAGAATTGGGACTACCTGCACAGATACGCAGTATTTT.

The sample holds many counts of this clonotype. The rearrangement links TRBV11-2 to TRBJ2-1; 7 nucleotides match TRBD2. V was pared by 4 bases and J by 6 bases, with 12 bases of the junction left unmatched. The germline CDR1 and CDR2 sequences are SGHAT and FQNNGV. The CDR3 has 16 amino acids. The CDR3 here is CASSSPRGGLSNEQFF. The CDR3 DNA follows: TGTGCCAGCAGCTCCCCCCGGGGAGGGCTTTCCAATGAGCAGTTCTTC.

This clonotype was counted many times. The chain combines TRBV7-2 with TRBJ2-1; D tentatively reads TRBD1 or TRBD2 (5 bases each). Germline CDR1 SGHTA, CDR2 FQGNSA. Trimming left V 3 bases short and J 0 bases short, with 6 bases between. This CDR3 spans 14 amino acids. As DNA, the CDR3 is TGTGCCAGCAGCTTTGGGGGCTCCTACAATGAGCAGTTCTTC. This codes for CASSFGGSYNEQFF.

This clonotype was detected ten times or more. V and J are TRBV27 and TRBJ1-1, with TRBD1 as a possible D gene (5 bases). Looked up from germline, CDR1 is MNHEY and CDR2 is SMNVEV (reference sequence). V was pared by 5 bases and J by 5 bases, with 18 bases between. The CDR3 totals 15 residues. The CDR3 here is CASSPSVGGFTEAFF. The DNA for the CDR3 is TGTGCCAGCAGTCCATCAGTGGGGGGTTTTACTGAAGCTTTCTTT.

This clonotype showed up just a few times. The rearrangement uses TRBV30 and TRBJ1-1; no clear D gene. CDR3 length: 12 amino acids. Germline CDR1 GTSNPN, CDR2 SVGIG (reference sequence). Trimming cost V 0 bases and J 8 bases, with 10 bases left between them. Here the CDR3 reads CAWSVSLREAFF. In nucleotides, the CDR3 is TGTGCCTGGAGTGTCTCGCTTCGAGAAGCTTTCTTT. The variable domain in full, with the rest retrieved from reference TRBV30 and TRBJ1-1, is SQTIHQWPATLVQPVGSPLSLECTVEGTSNPNLYWYRQAAGRGLQLLFYSVGIGQISSEVPQNLSASRPQDRQFILSSKKLLLSDSGFYLCAWSVSLREAFFGQGTRLTVV.

This clonotype was detected a few times. The chain uses TRBV27 and TRBJ1-1; D is undetermined. Per the germline V gene, CDR1 is MNHEY and CDR2 is SMNVEV (reference sequence). The CDR3 covers 13 residues. Trimming took 8 bases from V and 4 from J, leaving 14 bases between them. CDR3 coding DNA: TGTGCCAGCGGACCCGTGGGGTTCACTGAAGCTTTCTTT. It specifies CASGPVGFTEAFF.

About this clonotype: Given a much more abundant clone one base away, this may be a read error. The V gene is TRBV19, the J gene TRBJ2-7; no reliable D call. The CDR3 is 13 amino acids. Germline lookup yields CDR1 LNHDA and CDR2 SQIVND (reference sequence). The V gene lost 9 bases and the J gene lost 3 bases, with 15 bases spanning the gap. CDR3 sequence reads: CASRPAGLYEQYF. In DNA, the CDR3 is TGTGCCAGCCGCCCGGCCGGCCTCTACGAGCAGTACTTC.

As to this clonotype: A much larger clone lies one base from this, so it may be a read error. The V gene is TRBV2, the J gene TRBJ1-5; D is uncertain. CDR3 length equals 17 residues. Germline assignment: CDR1 SNHLY and CDR2 FYNNEI. V lost 8 bases and J 5 bases, leaving 25 bases between the germline ends. The CDR3 DNA sequence: TGTGCCAGCTCCAAACCCCCACTCGGGCCTTCAGATCAGCCCCAGCATTTT. It codes for CASSKPPLGPSDQPQHF. The full variable domain, in which reference TRBV2 and TRBJ1-5 provide the parts outside the CDR3, is EPEVTQTPSHQVTQMGQEVILRCVPISNHLYFYWYRQILGQKVEFLVSFYNNEISEKSEIFDDQFSVERPDGSNFTLKIRSTKLEDSAMYFCASSKPPLGPSDQPQHFGDGTRLSIL.

The chain recombines TRBV3-1 with TRBJ2-7; 12 bases fit TRBD1. Losses at the gene ends were 1 base for V and 2 bases for J; bases not matched to a gene: 6. Germline V gene data show CDR1 as LGHDT and CDR2 as YNNKEL (reference sequence). The CDR3 is made up of 17 amino acids. As DNA, the CDR3 is TGTGCCAGCAGCCAAGCATGGGGACAGGGGGCAACCTACGAGCAGTACTTC. This translates into CASSQAWGQGATYEQYF.

Ten or more counts support this clonotype. The chain joins TRBV6-5 to TRBJ2-3, with 9 nucleotides matching TRBD2. The germline V gene has CDR1 MNHEY and CDR2 SVGAGI. CDR3 length: 16 residues. Trimming at V came to 4 bases and at J to 2 bases, leaving 7 bases not matched to a gene. CDR3 amino acids: CASSSEVAGVTDTQYF. The CDR3 DNA reads as TGTGCCAGCAGTTCCGAGGTAGCGGGGGTCACAGATACGCAGTATTTT.

Details on this clonotype: Being one base from a much bigger clone, this may be a read error. The rearrangement links TRBV27 to TRBJ2-6; tentatively, D is TRBD2 (5 bases). The V end lost 4 bases, the J end lost 3 bases, and 10 bases lay between the germline ends. Germline CDR1 is MNHEY and CDR2 is SMNVEV (reference sequence). CDR3 length: 15 residues. CDR3 amino acids: CASSSGGGGANVLTF. In DNA, the CDR3 is TGTGCCAGCAGTTCAGGAGGTGGTGGGGCCAACGTCCTGACTTTC.

This clonotype was seen at least ten times. This chain uses TRBV5-6 with TRBJ2-4; no reliable D call. Looked up from germline, CDR1 is SGHDT and CDR2 is YYEEEE. V was pared by 4 bases and J by 13 bases, with 18 bases between. This CDR3 has 13 residues. The CDR3 nucleotides are TGTGCCAGCAGCACGACGTGGCTCAGCATACAGTACTTC. Its protein is CASSTTWLSIQYF.

A word on this clonotype: A much larger clonotype is one base distant, so this may be a read error. The genes are TRBV19 and TRBJ1-5, with D maybe TRBD1 (6 bases). Trimming left V 11 bases short and J 4 bases short, with 15 bases between. CDR3 length: 13 residues. In germline, CDR1 is LNHDA, CDR2 SQIVND (reference sequence). CDR3 coding DNA: TGTGCCTCGTCCGGACAGCTTAATCAGCCCCAGCATTTT. This encodes CASSGQLNQPQHF.

CDR3 protein: CASSEAGWGSQYF. For the CDR3, the DNA is TGTGCCAGCAGTGAAGCCGGATGGGGGTCCCAGTACTTC. The chain is built from TRBV2 and TRBJ2-5; TRBD1 or TRBD2 may be the D gene (5 bases each). The V and J ends lost 0 bases and 9 bases respectively, with 11 bases between them. The CDR3 loop spans 13 amino acids. Germline V lookup: CDR1 SNHLY, CDR2 FYNNEI.

This clonotype was seen just once. A much bigger clone sits one base away, suggesting this may be a read error. The chain employs TRBV7-9 and TRBJ2-2, with a weak D call TRBD1 (5 bases). CDR3 length equals 16 residues. Per the germline V gene, CDR1 is SEHNR and CDR2 is FQNEAQ (reference sequence). CDR3 nucleotides: TGTGCCGGCAGCCACGAAGTCACAGGTCCCACCGGGGAGCTGTTTTTT. This codes for CAGSHEVTGPTGELFF.

This clonotype was observed at least ten times. The chain uses TRBV5-4 and TRBJ2-5, with TRBD1 as a possible D gene (6 bases). The V end lost 0 bases, the J end lost 2 bases, and 8 bases lay between the germline ends. Germline values: CDR1 SGHNT, CDR2 YYREEE (reference sequence). The CDR3 contains 14 residues. The CDR3: CASSLVTGQETQYF. The DNA of the CDR3 is TGTGCCAGCAGCTTGGTGACAGGACAAGAGACCCAGTACTTC.

This clonotype was found many times. This chain uses TRBV30 with TRBJ1-2, with D uncertain. Per the germline V gene, CDR1 is GTSNPN and CDR2 is SVGIG (reference sequence). Trimming pared 4 bases from V and 6 bases from J, leaving 6 bases between. The CDR3 is 10 residues long. For the CDR3, the DNA is TGTGCCTGGATCGGCAATGGCTACACCTTC. This encodes CAWIGNGYTF.

Turning to this clonotype: This may be a read error: a much more frequent sequence differs by one nucleotide. The chain has TRBV20-1 and TRBJ2-2, with D maybe TRBD2 (5 bases). The CDR3 extends over 12 amino acids. Germline loops: CDR1 DFQATT, CDR2 SNEGSKA (reference sequence). The CDR3 nucleotides are TGCAGTGCTAGATGGCACACCGGGGAGCCGTTTTTT. Amino acids: CSARWHTGEPFF.

This clonotype was counted at least ten times. The rearrangement joins TRBV11-2 to TRBJ2-1; D is perhaps TRBD1 or TRBD2 (5 bases each). Trimming pared 2 bases from V and 4 bases from J, leaving 15 bases between. Germline CDR1 reads SGHAT; CDR2 reads FQNNGV. The CDR3 length is 16 residues. The CDR3 loop is CASSLPWDPHYNEQFF. The CDR3 nucleotides are TGTGCCAGCAGCTTACCCTGGGACCCTCATTACAATGAGCAGTTCTTC.

In regard to this clonotype: A single base separates this from a much larger clone, so it may be a read error. V usage is TRBV11-2 and J usage is TRBJ2-7; D may correspond to TRBD1 or TRBD2 (5 bases each). The V and J ends lost 5 bases and 5 bases respectively, with 19 bases between them. Germline-derived CDR1 and CDR2 are SGHAT and FQNNGV. This CDR3 comprises 15 residues. The CDR3 DNA reads as TGTGCCAGCAGCCCTGAGGGACCGGAGGAGCACGAGCAGTACTTC. It specifies CASSPEGPEEHEQYF.

This chain uses TRBV12-5 with TRBJ1-5; D possibly corresponds to TRBD1 (5 bases). V was pared by 2 bases and J by 6 bases, with 11 bases between. CDR1 is LGHNT and CDR2 is FRNRAP in the germline V gene. The CDR3 consists of 14 residues. The CDR3 reads CASGLSTGGQPQHF. CDR3 bases: TGTGCTAGTGGTTTGAGTACAGGCGGTCAGCCCCAGCATTTT.

The chain carries TRBV7-9 and TRBJ1-1, with D uncertain. The CDR3 totals 12 residues. V was trimmed by 7 bases and J by 8 bases, leaving 14 bases between them. Per the germline V gene, CDR1 is SEHNR and CDR2 is FQNEAQ (reference sequence). The DNA of the CDR3 is TGTGCCAGCATCAACTGGGGAGCGGAAGCTTTCTTT. This encodes CASINWGAEAFF.

This clonotype has at least ten counts. In DNA, the CDR3 is TGTGCCTGGAGTGTACTTAACGAGCAGTACTTC. It codes for CAWSVLNEQYF. The gene calls are TRBV30 and TRBJ2-7; the D is unclear. The germline V gene encodes CDR1 GTSNPN and CDR2 SVGIG (reference sequence). The CDR3 has 11 residues. Trimming cost V 0 bases and J 5 bases, with 5 bases left between them.

With respect to this clonotype: The CDR3 does not close with the conserved phenylalanine or tryptophan, likely indicating a read error. The chain carries TRBV6-2 or TRBV6-3 and TRBJ2-3, with 8 positions matching TRBD2. The CDR3 has 15 residues. V dropped 7 bases and J dropped 2; count of bases not matched to a gene: 8. Germline CDR1 reads MNHEY; CDR2 reads SVGEGT. CDR3 amino acids: CASTSLGLATDTQYL. In DNA, the CDR3 is TGTGCCAGCACGTCATTAGGACTAGCCACAGATACGCAGTATCTT.

The table lists this clonotype with many counts. The CDR3 is CASSSAGRLDEQFF. Written as DNA, the CDR3 is TGTGCCAGCAGCTCGGCAGGGAGGTTGGATGAGCAGTTCTTC. The genes are TRBV7-2 and TRBJ2-1; weak D call: TRBD2 (6 bases). The germline gives CDR1 SGHTA, CDR2 FQGNSA. V was pared by 4 bases and J by 8 bases, with 15 bases between. This CDR3 region has 14 residues.

This clonotype was recorded a few times. The J gene is TRBJ2-1, the V gene TRBV5-1, with a possible D match to TRBD2 (6 bases). Germline CDR1 is SGHRS and CDR2 is YFSETQ. Trimming took off 0 bases at V and 10 bases at J, with 11 bases between the two ends. The CDR3 length is 13 residues. CDR3 DNA sequence: TGCGCCAGCAGCTTGGAACTAGCCTGGGAGCAGTTCTTC. It specifies CASSLELAWEQFF.

As regards this clonotype: Relative to the germline gene, one junction end is altered; a read error may explain this. The V gene is TRBV5-6, the J gene TRBJ2-5; D is undetermined. The CDR3 has 11 residues. Looked up from germline, CDR1 is SGHDT and CDR2 is YYEEEE. The DNA for the CDR3 is TGTGCCGGCAGCTTGGGGGAGACCCAGTACTTC. This codes for CAGSLGETQYF.